One and the same sample provided the 11 T cell receptor beta chains below, sequenced in a study of shared clonotypes between healthy human individuals. Sequencing was performed with immunoSEQ multiplex PCR; in TCRdb, only in-frame clones are kept and a portion is missing. The sample lists a few million clones, 90% to 97% seen once, with 0.1% to 0.15% in the top ten. Specimen: naive CD4+ T cells sorted from blood. Specified subset: CD45RA+ positively selected. All receptors come from a man younger than 35 in good health.

The V and J genes are TRBV7-9 and TRBJ1-6; unclear D gene. The germline V gene encodes CDR1 SEHNR and CDR2 FQNEAQ (reference sequence). This CDR3 is built from 16 residues. V was cut by 5 bases and J by 0 bases, with 11 bases left in between. CDR3 loop: CASSAGRISYNSPLHF. The CDR3, as DNA: TGTGCCAGCAGCGCCGGGAGAATCTCCTATAATTCACCCCTCCACTTT.

The chain is built from TRBV18 and TRBJ1-2, with unresolved D. The CDR3 spans 13 residues. Trimming left V 3 bases short and J 2 bases short, with 7 bases between. Germline CDR1 KGHSH, CDR2 LQKENI. The CDR3: CASSPHGNYGYTF. The CDR3 coding sequence is TGTGCCAGCTCACCCCATGGGAACTATGGCTACACCTTC.

This sequence joins TRBV9 and TRBJ2-3, with 10 bases aligning to TRBD2. The V segment lost 2 bases and the J segment 1 base; nucleotides outside the gene matches: 13. Germline CDR1 is SGDLS and CDR2 is YYNGEE. The CDR3 extends over 19 amino acids. The CDR3 loop is CASSVSSGGPLIRTDTQYF. CDR3 sequence (DNA): TGTGCCAGCAGCGTTTCTAGCGGGGGCCCCCTAATTCGCACAGATACGCAGTATTTT.

The J gene is TRBJ1-2, the V gene TRBV18; D is unclear. The V gene's germline CDR1 is KGHSH and CDR2 LQKENI. V dropped 3 bases and J dropped 10 bases, with 12 bases sitting between them. This CDR3 has 12 amino acids. DNA for the CDR3: TGTGCCAGCTCACCGGTGAGACTCCTCTACACCTTC. This codes for CASSPVRLLYTF.

V is TRBV28 and J is TRBJ2-7; TRBD1 is a possible D gene (5 bases). The V gene lost 4 bases and the J gene lost 1 base, with 11 bases spanning the gap. The CDR3 spans 14 residues. The germline V gene has CDR1 MDHEN and CDR2 SYDVKM. For the CDR3, the DNA is TGTGCCAGCAGTTCAGGGTCAAGATCCTACGAGCAGTACTTC. Protein: CASSSGSRSYEQYF.

The chain links TRBV28 to TRBJ1-6, with a weak D call TRBD1 (6 bases). The CDR3 loop spans 16 amino acids. Looked up from germline, CDR1 is MDHEN and CDR2 is SYDVKM. V lost 7 bases to trimming and J lost 8 bases, with 21 bases between them. CDR3 bases: TGTGCCAGCACGTATCGGGGGCTGGGGGCTGATTCACCCCTCCACTTT. Encoded protein: CASTYRGLGADSPLHF. The full variable domain, completed using reference TRBV28 and TRBJ1-6, is DVKVTQSSRYLVKRTGEKVFLECVQDMDHENMFWYRQDPGLGLRLIYFSYDVKMKEKGDIPEGYSVSREKKERFSLILESASTNQTSMYLCASTYRGLGADSPLHFGNGTRLTVT.

The genes are TRBV2 and TRBJ2-2; D is ambiguous. CDR3 length equals 13 residues. The germline V and J ends were trimmed by 8 bases and 1 base, with 8 bases remaining between them. Germline values: CDR1 SNHLY, CDR2 FYNNEI. The CDR3: CASLWENTGELFF. The CDR3 coding sequence is TGTGCCAGCCTCTGGGAGAACACCGGGGAGCTGTTTTTT.

The V and J genes are TRBV20-1 and TRBJ2-1; no reliable D call. CDR1 and CDR2 (germline): DFQATT, SNEGSKA (reference sequence). The CDR3 contains 11 residues. Trimming removed 6 bases at V and 7 bases at J, with 10 bases between. The CDR3 here is CSAVRLNEQFF. CDR3 bases: TGCAGTGCCGTGAGACTGAATGAGCAGTTCTTC.

This rearrangement joins TRBV7-9 to TRBJ1-2, with a weak D call TRBD1 (6 bases). Germline V CDR1 and CDR2: SEHNR, FQNEAQ (reference sequence). This CDR3 spans 16 amino acids. Trimming stripped 2 bases from V and 3 bases from J, with 16 bases between. The DNA of the CDR3 is TGTGCCAGCAGCTTACAGCAGGGGTCCCTGTACTATGGCTACACCTTC. Its translation: CASSLQQGSLYYGYTF.

A few counts support this clone. The CDR3 DNA reads as TGTGCCAGCAGCGAGGGACTAGCGGGAGGGCCTGAGCAGTTCTTC. This encodes CASSEGLAGGPEQFF. The chain couples TRBV9 to TRBJ2-1; 16 bases fit TRBD2. Trimming removed 3 bases from V and 9 bases from J; junction bases left unmatched: 3. Germline V lookup: CDR1 SGDLS, CDR2 YYNGEE. CDR3 size: 15 residues.

In DNA, the CDR3 is TGTGCCAGCAGCTTCAACGCGGGGAGTCAACGGGTCGGGGAGCTGTTTTTT. It codes for CASSFNAGSQRVGELFF. This chain uses TRBV7-2 with TRBJ2-2, with a tentative D call TRBD2 (6 bases). CDR1 is SGHTA, CDR2 FQGNSA, per germline. The V gene lost 3 bases and the J gene lost 7 bases, with 21 bases spanning the gap. The CDR3 has 17 amino acids.